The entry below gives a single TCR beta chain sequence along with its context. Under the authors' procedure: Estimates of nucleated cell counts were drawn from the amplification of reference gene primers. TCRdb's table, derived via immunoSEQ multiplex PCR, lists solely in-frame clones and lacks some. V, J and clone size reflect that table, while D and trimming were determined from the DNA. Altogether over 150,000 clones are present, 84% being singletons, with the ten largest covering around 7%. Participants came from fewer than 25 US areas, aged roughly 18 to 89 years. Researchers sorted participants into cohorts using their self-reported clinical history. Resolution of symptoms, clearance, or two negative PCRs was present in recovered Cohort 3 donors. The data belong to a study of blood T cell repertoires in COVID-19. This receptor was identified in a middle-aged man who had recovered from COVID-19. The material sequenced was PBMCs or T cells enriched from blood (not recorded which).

The CDR3 loop is CASSLYTGGAGEKLFF. The CDR3 nucleotides read TGTGCCAGCAGCTTGTATACAGGGGGCGCGGGGGAAAAACTGTTTTTT. The chain links TRBV5-6 to TRBJ1-4; 9 bases fit TRBD1. V trimming: 1 base; J trimming: 8 bases; junction bases outside the gene matches: 9. Germline CDR1 and CDR2: SGHDT and YYEEEE. The CDR3 extends over 16 amino acids.